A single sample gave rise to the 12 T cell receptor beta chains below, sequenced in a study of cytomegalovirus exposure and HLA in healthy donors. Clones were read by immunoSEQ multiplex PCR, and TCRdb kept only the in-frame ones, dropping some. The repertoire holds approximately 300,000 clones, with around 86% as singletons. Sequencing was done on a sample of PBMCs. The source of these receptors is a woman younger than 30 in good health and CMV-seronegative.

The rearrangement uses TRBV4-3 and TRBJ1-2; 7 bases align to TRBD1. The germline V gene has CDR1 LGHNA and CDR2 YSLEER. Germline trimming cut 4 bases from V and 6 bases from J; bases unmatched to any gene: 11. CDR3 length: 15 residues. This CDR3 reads CASSRRDSAFDGYTF. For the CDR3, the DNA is TGCGCCAGCAGCCGCCGGGACAGTGCCTTTGATGGCTACACCTTC.

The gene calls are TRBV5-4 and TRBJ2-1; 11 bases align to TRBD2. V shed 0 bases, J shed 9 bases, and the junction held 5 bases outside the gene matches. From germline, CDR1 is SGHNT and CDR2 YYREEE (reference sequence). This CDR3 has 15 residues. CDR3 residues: CASSLVLAGEGEQFF. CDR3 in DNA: TGTGCCAGCAGCTTGGTACTAGCGGGAGAGGGTGAGCAGTTCTTC.

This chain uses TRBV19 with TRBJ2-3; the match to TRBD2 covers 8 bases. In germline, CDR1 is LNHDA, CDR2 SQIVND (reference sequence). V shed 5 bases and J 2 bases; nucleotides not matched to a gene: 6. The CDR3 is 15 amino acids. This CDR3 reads CASSPRAGVTDTQYF. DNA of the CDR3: TGTGCCAGTAGTCCAAGAGCGGGGGTCACAGATACGCAGTATTTT.

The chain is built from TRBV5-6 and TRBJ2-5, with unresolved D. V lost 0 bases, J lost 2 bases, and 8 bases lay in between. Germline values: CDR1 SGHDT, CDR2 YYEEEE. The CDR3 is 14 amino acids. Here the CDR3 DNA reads TGTGCCAGCAGCTTGGTCGGTAGACAAGAGACCCAGTACTTC. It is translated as CASSLVGRQETQYF.

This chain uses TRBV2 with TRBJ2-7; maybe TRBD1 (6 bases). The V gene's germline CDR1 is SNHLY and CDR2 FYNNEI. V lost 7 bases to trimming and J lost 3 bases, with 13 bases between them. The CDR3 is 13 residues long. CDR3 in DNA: TGTGCCAGCAAGGGACATGGAAGCTACGAGCAGTACTTC. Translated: CASKGHGSYEQYF.

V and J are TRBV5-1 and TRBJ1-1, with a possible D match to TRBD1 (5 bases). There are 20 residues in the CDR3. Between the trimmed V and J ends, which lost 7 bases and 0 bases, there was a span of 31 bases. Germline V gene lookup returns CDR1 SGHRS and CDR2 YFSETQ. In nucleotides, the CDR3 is TGCGCCAGCCGCCAATGGGTTTCGCTGGGGCTCCCCCTTTTGAACACTGAAGCTTTCTTT. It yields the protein CASRQWVSLGLPLLNTEAFF.

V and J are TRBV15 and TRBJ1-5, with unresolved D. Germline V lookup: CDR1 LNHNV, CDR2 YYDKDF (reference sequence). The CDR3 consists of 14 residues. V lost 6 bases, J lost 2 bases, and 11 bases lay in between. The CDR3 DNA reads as TGTGCCACCAGACGGTCCGATGGCAATCAGCCCCAGCATTTT. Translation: CATRRSDGNQPQHF.

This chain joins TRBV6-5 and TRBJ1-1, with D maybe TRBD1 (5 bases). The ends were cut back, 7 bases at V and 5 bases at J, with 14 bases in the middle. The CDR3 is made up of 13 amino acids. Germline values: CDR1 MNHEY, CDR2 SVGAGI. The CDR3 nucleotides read TGTGCCAGCACCCGGGTCCGGGGGACTGAAGCTTTCTTT. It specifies CASTRVRGTEAFF.

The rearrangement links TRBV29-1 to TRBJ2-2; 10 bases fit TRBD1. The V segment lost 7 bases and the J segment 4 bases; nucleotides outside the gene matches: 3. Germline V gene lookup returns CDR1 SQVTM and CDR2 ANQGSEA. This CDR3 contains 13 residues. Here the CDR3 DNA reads TGCAGCGGGGGGACAGGGGCCACCGGGGAGCTGTTTTTT. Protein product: CSGGTGATGELFF.

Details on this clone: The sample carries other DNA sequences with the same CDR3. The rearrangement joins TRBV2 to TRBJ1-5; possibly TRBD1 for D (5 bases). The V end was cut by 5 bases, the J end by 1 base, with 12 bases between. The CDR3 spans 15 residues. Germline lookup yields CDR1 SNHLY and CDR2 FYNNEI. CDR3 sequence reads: CASSPGQSSNQPQHF. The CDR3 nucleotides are TGTGCCAGCAGTCCAGGACAATCAAGCAATCAGCCCCAGCATTTT.

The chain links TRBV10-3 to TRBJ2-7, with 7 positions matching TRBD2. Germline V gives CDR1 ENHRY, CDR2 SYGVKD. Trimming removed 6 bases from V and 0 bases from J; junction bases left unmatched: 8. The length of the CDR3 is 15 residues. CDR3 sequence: CAIRPGLDSSYEQYF. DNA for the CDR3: TGTGCCATCAGACCCGGACTAGACAGCTCCTACGAGCAGTACTTC.

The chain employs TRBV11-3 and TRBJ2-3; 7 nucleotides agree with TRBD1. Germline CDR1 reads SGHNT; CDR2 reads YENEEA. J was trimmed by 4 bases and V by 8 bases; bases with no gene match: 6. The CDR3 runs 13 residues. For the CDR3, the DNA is TGTGCCAGCGGGACACAGGGGCCAGATACGCAGTATTTT. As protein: CASGTQGPDTQYF.